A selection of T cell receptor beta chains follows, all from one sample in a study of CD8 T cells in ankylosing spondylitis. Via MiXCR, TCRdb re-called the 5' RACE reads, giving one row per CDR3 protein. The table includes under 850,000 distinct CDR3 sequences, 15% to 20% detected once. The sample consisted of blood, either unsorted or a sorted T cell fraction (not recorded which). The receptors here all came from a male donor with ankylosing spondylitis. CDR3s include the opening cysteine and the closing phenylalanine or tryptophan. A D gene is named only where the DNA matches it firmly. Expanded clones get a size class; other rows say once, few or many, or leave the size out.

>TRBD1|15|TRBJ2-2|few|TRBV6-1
TGTGCCAGCACATTACGACAGGGGAACACCGGGGAGCTGTTTTTT
CASTLRQGNTGELFF
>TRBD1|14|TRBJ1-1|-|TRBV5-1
TGCGCCAGCAACGTGGACAGGGGAAACACTGAAGCTTTCTTT
CASNVDRGNTEAFF
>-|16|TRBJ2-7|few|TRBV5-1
TGCGCCAGCAGCTTGGCCCCGGACAATAAACCCTACGAGCAGTACTTC
CASSLAPDNKPYEQYF
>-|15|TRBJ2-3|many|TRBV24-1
TGTGCCACCAGTGACCTGCGGGTGAGAACAGATACGCAGTATTTT
CATSDLRVRTDTQYF
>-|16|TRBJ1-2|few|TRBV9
TGTGCCAGCAGCGTAGCCCGGGGGGGCAACCCTTATGGCTACACCTTC
CASSVARGGNPYGYTF
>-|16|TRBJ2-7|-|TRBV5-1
TGCGCCAGCAGCCACATCGGTGGGGCGAAAGCCTACGAGCAGTACTTC
CASSHIGGAKAYEQYF
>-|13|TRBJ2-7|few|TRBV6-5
TGTGCCAGCAGTTACTCCAGTAGCTACGAGCAGTACTTC
CASSYSSSYEQYF
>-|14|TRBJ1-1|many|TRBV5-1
TGCGCCAGCAGCTTGGGAGTAGAGAACACTGAAGCTTTCTTT
CASSLGVENTEAFF
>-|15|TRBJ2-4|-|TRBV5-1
TGCGCCAGCAGCTTGGCCGTGGACAGTAAAAACATTCAGTACTTC
CASSLAVDSKNIQYF
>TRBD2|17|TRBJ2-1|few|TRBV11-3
TGTGCCAGCAGCCCTCCACTAGCGGGGGAATCCTACAATGAGCAGTTCTTC
CASSPPLAGESYNEQFF
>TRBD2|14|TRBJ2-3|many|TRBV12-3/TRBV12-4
TGTGCCAGCAGCGGGGGGTGGGGGACAGATACGCAGTATTTT
CASSGGWGTDTQYF
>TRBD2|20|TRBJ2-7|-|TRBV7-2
TGTGCCAGCAGCTTAGCGATGGGCCACCTCACTAGCGGGAGGCCCTACGAGCAGTACTTC
CASSLAMGHLTSGRPYEQYF
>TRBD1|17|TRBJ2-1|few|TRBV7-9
TGTGCCAGCAGCTTTTTATTCGGGACAGGGCTTGCATATGAGCAGTTCTTC
CASSFLFGTGLAYEQFF
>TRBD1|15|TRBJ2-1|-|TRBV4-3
TGCGCCAGCAGCCAAGATAACAGGGGCGACAATGAGCAGTTCTTC
CASSQDNRGDNEQFF
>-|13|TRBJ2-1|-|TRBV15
TGTGCCACCCACCGAGCGGAGGGTAGTGAGCAGTTCTTC
CATHRAEGSEQFF
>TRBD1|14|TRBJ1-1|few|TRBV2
TGTGCCAGCAGTCCCGGGACAGGGGGCCTAGGAGCTTTCTTT
CASSPGTGGLGAFF
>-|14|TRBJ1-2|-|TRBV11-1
TGTGCCAGCAGCTTAAGGGAAGCTAACTATGGCTACACCTTC
CASSLREANYGYTF
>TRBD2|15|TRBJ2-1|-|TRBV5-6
TGTGCCAGCAGCTCACCGATAGCGGGTGTGAATGAGCAGTTCTTC
CASSSPIAGVNEQFF
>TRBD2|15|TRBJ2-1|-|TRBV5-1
TGCGCCAGCAGTCGCGGGACTATGGGCTACAATGAGCAGTTCTTC
CASSRGTMGYNEQFF
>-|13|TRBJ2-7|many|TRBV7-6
TGTGCCAGCAGCTTACAGGGTGACTACGAGCAGTACTTC
CASSLQGDYEQYF
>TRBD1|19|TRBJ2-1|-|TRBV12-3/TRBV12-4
TGTGCCAGCAGTTCAACCCGGGACAGGGGCAGGAGCTCCTACAATGAGCAGTTCTTC
CASSSTRDRGRSSYNEQFF
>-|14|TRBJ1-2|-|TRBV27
TGTGCCAGCAGTCCCGACCCTGAGTGGGATGGCTACACCTTC
CASSPDPEWDGYTF
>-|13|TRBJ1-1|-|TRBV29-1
TGCAGCGTTGTTACTGGGCCGTACACTGAAGCTTTCTTT
CSVVTGPYTEAFF
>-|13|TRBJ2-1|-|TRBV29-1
TGCAGCGCTAGGGACCCGGCGATCAATGAGCAGTTCTTC
CSARDPAINEQFF
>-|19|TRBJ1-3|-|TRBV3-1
TGTGCCAGCAGCCAAGAAACTGTCTGGAGGAAAACAGCTGGAAACACCATATATTTT
CASSQETVWRKTAGNTIYF
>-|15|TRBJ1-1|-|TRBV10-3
TGTGCCATCAGTGAAGGAGAGAGGATGAACACTGAAGCTTTCTTT
CAISEGERMNTEAFF
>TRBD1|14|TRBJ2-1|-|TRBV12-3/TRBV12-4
TGTGCCAGCACCAAGGGACAGGGAAGCAATGAGCAGTTCTTC
CASTKGQGSNEQFF
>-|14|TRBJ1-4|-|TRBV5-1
TGCGCCAGCAGCTTGGCAGGGTCGGGGGAAAAACTGTTTTTT
CASSLAGSGEKLFF
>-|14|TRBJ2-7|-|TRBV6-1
TGTGCCAGCAGAGACTTATTGGGGGGAATCGAGCAGTACTTC
CASRDLLGGIEQYF
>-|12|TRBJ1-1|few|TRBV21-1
TGTGCCAGCAGCACACAAAGGGGGCGGTCTTTCTTT
CASSTQRGRSFF
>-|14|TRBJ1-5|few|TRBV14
TGTGCCAGCAGCCAAGCAGGAGGCAATCAGCCCCAGCATTTT
CASSQAGGNQPQHF
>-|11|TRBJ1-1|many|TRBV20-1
TGCAGTGCTAGCGGGAACACTGAAGCTTTCTTT
CSASGNTEAFF
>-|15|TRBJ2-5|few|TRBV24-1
TGTGCCACCAGTGATTCAAGGCGTCAGCAAGAGACCCAGTACTTC
CATSDSRRQQETQYF
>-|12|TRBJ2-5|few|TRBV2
TGTGCCAGCAGTCGGTTACAAGAGACCCAGTACTTC
CASSRLQETQYF
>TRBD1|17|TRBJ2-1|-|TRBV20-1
TGCAGTGCTACCCGCCCGAAGATGGGACAGGGCGCTCCAGAGCAGTTCTTC
CSATRPKMGQGAPEQFF
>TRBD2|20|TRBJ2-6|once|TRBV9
TGTGCCAGCAGCCTGACCACAGCGGGGTGGGGCGACCGTGGGGCCAACGTCCTGACTTTC
CASSLTTAGWGDRGANVLTF
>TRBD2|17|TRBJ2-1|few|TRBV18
TGTGCCAGCTCACCACTAGCGGGATGGGGGTTGGACAATGAGCAGTTCTTC
CASSPLAGWGLDNEQFF
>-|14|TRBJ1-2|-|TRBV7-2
TGTGCCAGCAGCTTAGCGTCTGGGGACTATGGCTACACCTTC
CASSLASGDYGYTF
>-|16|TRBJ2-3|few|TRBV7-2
TGTGCCAGCAGCTTATCTCCGGACCTAGGGGTAGATACGCAGTATTTT
CASSLSPDLGVDTQYF
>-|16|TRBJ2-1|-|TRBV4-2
TGTGCCAGCAGCCAGACAGCGGAGGGCTCCTACAATGAGCAGTTCTTC
CASSQTAEGSYNEQFF
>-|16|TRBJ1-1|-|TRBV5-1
TGCGCCAGCAGCTTGGGCTATACAGGCGGTGGGACTGAAGCTTTCTTT
CASSLGYTGGGTEAFF
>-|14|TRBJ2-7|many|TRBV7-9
TGTGCCAGCAGCTTAGACAGGGCTGGTAACGAGCAGTACTTC
CASSLDRAGNEQYF
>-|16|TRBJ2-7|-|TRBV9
TGTGCCAGCAGCGTAGGGGAGGGGGGGATTTACTACGAGCAGTACTTC
CASSVGEGGIYYEQYF
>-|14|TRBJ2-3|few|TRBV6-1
TGTGCCAGCAGTGTAGTTGACGGGTCCTATACGCAGTATTTT
CASSVVDGSYTQYF
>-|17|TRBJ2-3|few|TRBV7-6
TGTGCCAGCAGCTTACCTTCGGGCGGGCCTAGCACAGATACGCAGTATTTT
CASSLPSGGPSTDTQYF
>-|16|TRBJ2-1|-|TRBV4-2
TGTGCCAGCAGCCAAGGGCAAGGGCTGATCTACAATGAGCAGTTCTTC
CASSQGQGLIYNEQFF